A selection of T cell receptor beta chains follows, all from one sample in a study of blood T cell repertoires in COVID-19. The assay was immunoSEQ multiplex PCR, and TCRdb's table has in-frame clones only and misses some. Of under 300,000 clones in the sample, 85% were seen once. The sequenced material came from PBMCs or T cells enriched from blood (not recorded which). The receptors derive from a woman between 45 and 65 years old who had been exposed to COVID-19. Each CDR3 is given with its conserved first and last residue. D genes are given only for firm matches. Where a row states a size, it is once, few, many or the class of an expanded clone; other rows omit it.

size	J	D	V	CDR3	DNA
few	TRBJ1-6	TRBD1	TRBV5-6	CASSLGQTAYNSPLHF	TGTGCCAGCAGCCTGGGACAGACTGCCTATAATTCACCCCTCCACTTT
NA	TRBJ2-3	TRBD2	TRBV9	CASSVLAGGPTDTQYF	TGTGCCAGCAGCGTTCTAGCGGGGGGCCCCACAGATACGCAGTATTTT
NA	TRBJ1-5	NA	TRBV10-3	CAISEGGVDQPQHF	TGTGCCATCAGTGAGGGAGGGGTTGATCAGCCCCAGCATTTT
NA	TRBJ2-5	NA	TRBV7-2	CASSSQAGWAQYF	TGTGCCAGCAGCTCCCAGGCGGGGTGGGCCCAGTACTTC
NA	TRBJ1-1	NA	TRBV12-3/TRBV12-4	CASSPLLNTEAFF	TGTGCCAGCAGTCCCCTCCTGAACACTGAAGCTTTCTTT
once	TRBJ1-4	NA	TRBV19	CASSAGPVREKLFF	TGTGCCAGTAGTGCAGGTCCAGTAAGAGAAAAACTGTTTTTT
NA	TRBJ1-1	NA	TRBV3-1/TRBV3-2	CASSRSPGRGNTEAFF	TGTGCCAGCAGCCGGTCACCAGGAAGGGGGAACACTGAAGCTTTCTTT
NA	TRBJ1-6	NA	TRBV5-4	CASSPRRENSPLHF	TGTGCCAGCAGCCCTAGACGGGAAAATTCACCCCTCCACTTT
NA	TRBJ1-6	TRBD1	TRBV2	CASSLYRDRRNSPLHF	TGTGCCAGCAGTCTATATCGGGACAGGAGAAATTCACCCCTCCACTTT
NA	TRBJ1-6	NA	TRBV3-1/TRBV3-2	CASRKQDIYNSPLHF	TGTGCCAGCAGAAAACAGGACATCTATAATTCACCCCTCCACTTT
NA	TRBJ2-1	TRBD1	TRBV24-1	CATSVTRGQYNEQFF	TGTGCCACCAGTGTTACGAGGGGGCAATACAATGAGCAGTTCTTC
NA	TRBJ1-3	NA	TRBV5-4	CASSPQGLGDTIYF	TGTGCCAGCAGCCCCCAAGGGTTGGGAGACACCATATATTTT
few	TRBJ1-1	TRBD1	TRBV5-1	CASSWKLQGENTEAFF	TGCGCCAGCAGCTGGAAATTACAGGGGGAGAACACTGAAGCTTTCTTT
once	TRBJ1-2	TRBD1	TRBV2	CASSARTGATGNYGYTF	TGTGCCAGCAGTGCCAGGACAGGGGCCACGGGAAATTATGGCTACACCTTC